Many counts were recorded for the clone carrying this T cell receptor (beta chain). From 15-18 subjects, every sequencing run obtained over 190 million TCR-beta sequences. TCRdb reanalysed the 5' RACE reads using MiXCR and keeps one entry per CDR3 protein. The data show some 120,000 distinct CDR3 sequences, with roughly 3.2% seen just once and 1% to 1.5% held by the top ten. The data were obtained in a study of neurological immune-mediated disorders. Germline loops: CDR1 LGHDT, CDR2 YNNKEL (reference sequence). With 1 base removed from V and 4 bases from J, the gap between germline ends came to 10 bases. The CDR3 length is 14 residues. Source material was 2 million unsorted PBMCs, stored at -80 °C in RNAlater.

The source is a woman aged 25 to 39 with multiple sclerosis. The J gene is TRBJ1-1, the V gene TRBV3-1; TRBD1 might be the D (5 bases). Sequencing was done on a sample of PBMCs. CDR3: CASSQVEGFTEAFF. CDR3 coding DNA: TGTGCCAGCAGCCAAGTGGAGGGGTTCACTGAAGCTTTCTTT.